These 31 T cell receptor beta chains were sequenced from one sample in a study of CD8+ T cells in alopecia areata. Scientists pooled cutaneous lymph node cells and sorted them on CD4, CD8alpha, NKG2D, NKG2ACE and other markers. RNA was isolated and reverse transcribed to cDNA, the sequencing template. Clones were sequenced by immunoSEQ multiplex PCR, and TCRdb holds only the in-frame ones, with some missing. The table lists roughly 260,000 clones, with no singletons. Sequences were obtained from CD4+ T cells sorted from a lymph node. These receptors were collected from a C3H/HeJ mouse with alopecia areata. This strain has MHC haplotype H2-k.

On this clone: Germline and genes here are mouse. The CDR3 end falls 4 residues outside the read, so it is completed with the germline J gene. The sample has other DNA sequences that encode this CDR3 too. V gene TRBV19 combines with J gene TRBJ2-7, with TRBD2 identical over 12 bases. This CDR3 spans 14 amino acids. CDR1 is FNHDT and CDR2 is SITEND in the germline V gene (reference sequence). CDR3 sequence reads: CASSMGTGGYEQYF. The DNA read from the CDR3 is TGTGCCAGCAGTATGGGGACTGGGGGGTAT.

Remarks on this clone: Any gene name here is a mouse gene name. The read ends 4 residues shy of where the CDR3 ends; the end is completed using the germline J gene. Other DNA sequences in the same sample also yield this CDR3. V is TRBV1 and J is TRBJ2-5, with 9 bases fitting TRBD2. CDR1 is NSQYPW and CDR2 is LRSPGD in the germline V gene (reference sequence). This CDR3 spans 15 amino acids. After removal of 0 bases from V and 3 bases from J, the junction contained 1 base not matched to a gene. This CDR3 reads CTCSADWGGQDTQYF. Incomplete CDR3 DNA: TGCACCTGCAGTGCAGACTGGGGGGGACAAGAC.

In this sample, this clone turned up a few times. Mouse germline and gene names are used. The CDR3 end falls 4 residues outside the read, so it is completed with the germline J gene. V usage is TRBV13-3 and J usage is TRBJ2-2; D is perhaps TRBD1 (6 bases). Trimming shortened V by 6 bases and J by 1 base, and 10 bases separated the two germline ends. Germline V gene sequence: CDR1 NNHDY, CDR2 SYVADS. The CDR3 runs 14 residues. CDR3 bases read: TGTGCCAGCAACCGGGACAAAAACACCGGG. It translates to CASNRDKNTG. The whole CDR3 sequence is CASNRDKNTGQLYF.

This clone has a handful of counts. Germline and genes here are mouse. Other DNA variants within this sample encode the same CDR3. CDR3 loop: CASSILGANTGQLYF. Partial CDR3 DNA: TGTGCCAGCAGTATCCTGGGAGCAAACACCGGG. This chain uses TRBV19 with TRBJ2-2; D is possibly TRBD2 (5 bases). The read falls 4 residues short of the CDR3 end, and the missing part is taken from the germline J gene. V was pared by 2 bases and J by 0 bases, with 8 bases between. The CDR3 extends over 15 amino acids. Germline loops: CDR1 FNHDT, CDR2 SITEND (reference sequence).

As concerns this clone: These gene names are mouse names. Read coverage stops 4 residues before the CDR3 terminus; the germline J gene supplies the remainder. The genes are TRBV13-1 and TRBJ2-5, with 10 bases that match TRBD2. CDR1 is NSHNY, CDR2 SYGAGN, per germline. CDR3 size: 16 residues. The junction had 4 bases not matched to a gene; V was cut back by 3 bases and J by 0 bases. The covered CDR3 bases are TGTGCCAGCAGTGCCCTGGGGGGGCCTAACCAAGAC. It specifies CASSALGGPNQD. The CDR3, in full, reads CASSALGGPNQDTQYF.

Comments on this clone: These gene names are mouse names. The read ends 4 residues early relative to the CDR3; the germline J gene fills the gap. This chain links TRBV29 with TRBJ1-1, with unresolved D. Germline V gives CDR1 MSHET, CDR2 SYDVDS. The CDR3 extends over 13 amino acids. Trimming removed 3 bases at V and 0 bases at J, with 5 bases between. The CDR3 sequence: CASSFYANTEVFF. The CDR3 bases that were read are TGTGCTAGCAGTTTTTATGCAAACACA. Looking up the rest from reference TRBV29 and TRBJ1-1 gives the full variable domain: DMKVTQMPRYLIKRMGENVLLECGQDMSHETMYWYRQDPGLGLQLIYISYDVDSNSEGDIPKGYRVSRKKREHFSLILDSAKTNQTSVYFCASSFYANTEVFFGKGTRLTVV.

Remarks on this clone: Gene labels here are mouse ones. Read coverage stops 3 residues before the CDR3 terminus; the germline J gene supplies the remainder. This chain links TRBV5 with TRBJ1-6, with TRBD1 identical over 8 bases. TRBJ1-6 is an open reading frame, and its role is uncertain. The ends lost 1 base at V and 1 base at J; junction bases unmatched: 0. Germline CDR1 LGHNA, CDR2 YNLKQL (reference sequence). This CDR3 is built from 16 residues. The part of the CDR3 DNA that was read is TGTGCCAGCAGCCAAGGGACAGGGTCCTATAATTCGCCC. The encoded protein is CASSQGTGSYNSP. The entire CDR3 sequence reads CASSQGTGSYNSPLYF.

At least ten counts were recorded for this clone. Gene names denote mouse genes. The read ends 4 residues shy of where the CDR3 ends; the end is completed using the germline J gene. This chain uses TRBV13-1 with TRBJ2-3; D gene unclear. V lost 0 bases, J lost 3 bases, and 2 bases lay in between. Per germline, CDR1 NSHNY and CDR2 SYGAGN. The CDR3 extends over 12 amino acids. The CDR3 protein is CASSDAAETLYF. The covered CDR3 bases are TGTGCCAGCAGTGATGCAGCAGAA.

The table lists this clone with a few counts. Any gene name here is a mouse gene name. The CDR3 goes on 4 residues after the read ends, and that part is filled in from the germline J gene. This chain uses TRBV13-2 with TRBJ1-2; TRBD1 matches 10 bases. From germline, CDR1 is NNHNN and CDR2 SYGAGS (reference sequence). This CDR3 contains 15 residues. Germline trimming cut 1 base from V and 3 bases from J; bases unmatched to any gene: 3. Here the CDR3 reads CASGDRGQGYSDYTF. Incomplete CDR3 DNA: TGTGCCAGCGGTGATAGGGGACAGGGGTACTCC.

On this clone: Gene and germline names: mouse. The read ends 4 residues shy of where the CDR3 ends; the end is completed using the germline J gene. The chain has TRBV13-2 and TRBJ2-5; D is perhaps TRBD2 (6 bases). CDR3 length equals 13 residues. The germline V gene encodes CDR1 NNHNN and CDR2 SYGAGS (reference sequence). The sequenced CDR3 bases are TGTGCCAGCGGTGAACGGGGGGAAGAC. Its protein is CASGERGED. The full CDR3 protein is CASGERGEDTQYF.

Worth noting for this clone: Genes and germline come from the mouse. The read terminates 4 residues before the CDR3 end, so the remaining end is supplied by the germline J gene. The chain couples TRBV5 to TRBJ2-7; D not certain. Looked up from germline, CDR1 is LGHNA and CDR2 is YNLKQL (reference sequence). V was cut by 4 bases and J by 0 bases, with 4 bases left in between. The CDR3 contains 12 residues. CDR3 residues: CASSPNSYEQYF. The sequenced CDR3 bases are TGTGCCAGCAGCCCCAACTCCTAT.

On this clone: Mouse names are used for the genes. The CDR3 end falls 4 residues outside the read, so it is completed with the germline J gene. The rearrangement uses TRBV13-2 and TRBJ1-1; unclear D gene. The CDR3 contains 11 residues. Germline-derived CDR1 and CDR2 are NNHNN and SYGAGS (reference sequence). CDR3 sequence: CASGGGTEVFF. CDR3 DNA, as far as it was read: TGTGCCAGCGGCGGAGGGACA.

This clone was found a few times. Gene names denote mouse genes. The read ends 4 residues shy of where the CDR3 ends; the end is completed using the germline J gene. The rearrangement uses TRBV13-1 and TRBJ2-1; 10 bases agree with TRBD2. CDR1 is NSHNY and CDR2 is SYGAGN in the germline V gene. This CDR3 region has 17 residues. V dropped 3 bases and J dropped 1; count of bases not matched to a gene: 7. CDR3 DNA (partial): TGTGCCAGCAGTGGACCCGGGACTGGGGTGAACTATGCT. This gives the protein CASSGPGTGVNYA. The entire CDR3 protein is CASSGPGTGVNYAEQFF.

This clone appeared a few times. Gene names are mouse gene names. The read ends 4 residues shy of where the CDR3 ends; the end is completed using the germline J gene. The V and J genes are TRBV5 and TRBJ2-5; 7 nucleotides match TRBD2. J was trimmed by 3 bases and V by 4 bases; bases with no gene match: 4. Germline loops: CDR1 LGHNA, CDR2 YNLKQL (reference sequence). The CDR3 length is 14 residues. This chain's CDR3 is CASSRLGEQDTQYF. Partial CDR3 DNA: TGTGCCAGCAGCCGTCTGGGGGAACAAGAC.

This clone was seen a few times. The gene symbols are mouse symbols. The sequenced fragment ends 4 residues before the CDR3 boundary, so the rest is inferred from the germline J gene. This chain connects TRBV17 to TRBJ2-4; TRBD1 might be the D (5 bases). V gave up 2 bases and J gave up 1 base, with 16 bases separating them. This CDR3 has 17 amino acids. Looked up from germline, CDR1 is MNHDT and CDR2 is YYDKIL. CDR3 DNA, as far as it was read: TGTGCTAGCAGTAGAAGAAGGCAGGGTTGCGGTCAAAAC. Encoded protein: CASSRRRQGCGQN. In full, the CDR3 is CASSRRRQGCGQNTLYF.

Details on this clone: The germline and genes are mouse ones. Sequencing ends 4 residues short of the CDR3 end; the germline J gene provides the rest. The sample has other DNA sequences that encode this CDR3 too. The chain couples TRBV1 to TRBJ2-2; D is perhaps TRBD2 (6 bases). V was trimmed by 0 bases and J by 1 base, leaving 9 bases between them. The CDR3 covers 16 residues. CDR1 is NSQYPW, CDR2 LRSPGD, per germline (reference sequence). Incomplete CDR3 DNA: TGCACCTGCAGTGCAGATTCGGGGGGAAACACCGGG. Its protein product is CTCSADSGGNTG. The whole CDR3 sequence is CTCSADSGGNTGQLYF.

In its sample, this clone was seen a few times. The gene symbols are mouse symbols. Read coverage stops 4 residues before the CDR3 terminus; the germline J gene supplies the remainder. V and J are TRBV1 and TRBJ1-2; no reliable D call. Germline V lookup: CDR1 NSQYPW, CDR2 LRSPGD (reference sequence). The V end was cut by 0 bases, the J end by 1 base, with 6 bases between. The CDR3 extends over 14 amino acids. The CDR3 spells CTCSADYRNSDYTF. Incomplete CDR3 DNA: TGCACCTGCAGTGCAGATTACAGAAACTCC.

Notes on this clone: Each gene name is a mouse one. With the read ending 4 residues before the CDR3 end, the germline J gene is used to fill in that end. The chain is built from TRBV5 and TRBJ2-7; maybe TRBD1 (7 bases). The CDR3 has 15 amino acids. V was clipped by 1 base and J by 2 bases, with 12 bases between them. Germline CDR1 and CDR2: LGHNA and YNLKQL (reference sequence). CDR3 in amino acids: CASSQGRGRAYEQYF. The CDR3 DNA, read in part, is TGTGCCAGCAGCCAAGGGAGGGGGCGCGCCTAT.

Regarding this clone: Germline and genes: mouse. The DNA ends 4 residues before the CDR3 does, and the rest of the CDR3 is filled in from the germline J gene. This sample includes further DNA sequences coding for the same CDR3. The chain employs TRBV13-3 and TRBJ1-1; D might be TRBD1 (5 bases). Per germline, CDR1 NNHDY and CDR2 SYVADS. The CDR3 extends over 12 amino acids. The CDR3 protein is CASSDRVTEVFF. The sequenced part of the CDR3 DNA is TGTGCCAGCAGTGACAGGGTAACA.

On this clone itself: Gene names and germline match the mouse. The CDR3 DNA, read in part, is TGTGCCAGCAGTGTGCAGGGGGCAGAC. Translation gives CASSVQGAD. The whole CDR3 is CASSVQGADTQYF. The chain is built from TRBV13-1 and TRBJ2-5; 8 bases are shared with TRBD1. The CDR3 goes on 4 residues after the read ends, and that part is filled in from the germline J gene. Germline CDR1 is NSHNY and CDR2 is SYGAGN. CDR3 length equals 13 residues.

This clone was detected only a few times. Mouse gene names apply. The CDR3 end is not reached by the read, which stops 4 residues before it; the germline J gene fills it in. The chain recombines TRBV13-3 with TRBJ2-2, with 10 bases aligning to TRBD2. This CDR3 is built from 15 residues. CDR1 and CDR2 from the germline V gene are NNHDY and SYVADS. Germline trimming cut 3 bases from V and 4 bases from J; bases unmatched to any gene: 3. This CDR3 reads CASSGLGGSTGQLYF. The covered CDR3 bases are TGTGCCAGCAGTGGACTGGGGGGTAGCACCGGG.

This clone was seen a few times. Here the gene names and germline are mouse. The read terminates 4 residues before the CDR3 end, so the remaining end is supplied by the germline J gene. The chain couples TRBV14 to TRBJ2-5; 12 nucleotides match TRBD2. CDR1 SGHDT and CDR2 FRDEAV come from the germline V gene. The trim removed 5 bases at V and 0 bases at J, leaving 4 bases unmatched. The length of the CDR3 is 16 residues. The CDR3 bases that were read are TGTGCCAGCAGCAGAGGGACTGGGGGGAACCAAGAC. Translated, it gives CASSRGTGGNQD. The whole CDR3 sequence reads CASSRGTGGNQDTQYF.

Ten or more counts support this clone. Mouse gene names apply. Sequencing ends 4 residues short of the CDR3 end; the germline J gene provides the rest. This sequence joins TRBV19 and TRBJ2-7, with 9 bases identical to TRBD2. Germline V gene lookup returns CDR1 FNHDT and CDR2 SITEND (reference sequence). The V segment lost 4 bases and the J segment 0 bases; nucleotides outside the gene matches: 2. The CDR3 is 14 residues long. The chain's CDR3 is CASSVGLGSYEQYF. The CDR3 DNA, read in part, is TGTGCCAGCAGTGTGGGACTGGGCTCCTAT.

Points on this clone: These gene names are mouse names. The read ends 4 residues shy of where the CDR3 ends; the end is completed using the germline J gene. The rearrangement uses TRBV13-2 and TRBJ1-1; 10 bases agree with TRBD1. Germline CDR1 and CDR2: NNHNN and SYGAGS (reference sequence). CDR3 size: 16 residues. After removal of 0 bases from V and 0 bases from J, the junction contained 2 bases not matched to a gene. The CDR3 here is CASGDAGQGTNTEVFF. The DNA read from the CDR3 is TGTGCCAGCGGTGATGCGGGACAGGGGACAAACACA.

Notes on this clone: Gene names are mouse gene names. The read finishes 4 residues shy of the CDR3 end, and the germline J gene is used to complete it. Additional DNA sequences in this sample encode the identical CDR3. The chain has TRBV19 and TRBJ1-1, with a possible D match to TRBD1 (6 bases). V lost 5 bases to trimming and J lost 0 bases, with 8 bases between them. CDR3 length: 13 amino acids. Germline-derived CDR1 and CDR2 are FNHDT and SITEND (reference sequence). Incomplete CDR3 DNA: TGTGCCAGCAGCAGGGGTGCAAACACA. Amino acids: CASSRGANT. The full CDR3 is CASSRGANTEVFF.

This clone was counted between two and nine times. Genes and germline come from the mouse. The sample has other DNA sequences that encode this CDR3 too. Here the CDR3 reads CAWSLDRGANSDYTF. Partial CDR3 DNA: TGTGCCTGGAGTCTAGACAGGGGGGCAAACTCC. The V gene is TRBV31, the J gene TRBJ1-2, with 9 bases identical to TRBD1. The DNA ends 4 residues before the CDR3 does, and the rest of the CDR3 is filled in from the germline J gene. Trimming cost V 0 bases and J 0 bases; bases outside gene matches: 2. CDR1 GKSSPN and CDR2 SITVG come from the germline V gene. The CDR3 length is 15 residues.

With regard to this clone: All gene names here are mouse names. In the same sample, other DNA sequences code for this CDR3. CDR3 bases read: TGTGCCAGCGGTGATGGGGGGGCGCGAGCT. Protein: CASGDGGARA. The full CDR3 is CASGDGGARAEQFF. V gene TRBV13-2 combines with J gene TRBJ2-1, with D perhaps matching TRBD2 (7 bases). The sequence runs out 4 residues before the end of the CDR3; the remainder is reconstructed from the germline J gene. CDR1 is NNHNN, CDR2 SYGAGS, per germline (reference sequence). The CDR3 consists of 14 residues.

Notes on this clone: Gene names and germline refer to mouse. Read data end 4 residues before the CDR3 end; the end is taken from the germline J gene. This sequence joins TRBV5 and TRBJ2-5, with 9 bases identical to TRBD1. The CDR3 length is 16 residues. Germline V gene lookup returns CDR1 LGHNA and CDR2 YNLKQL (reference sequence). The DNA read from the CDR3 is TGTGCCAGCAGCCAATCAGGGACAGGGAGTGGGGAC. Protein: CASSQSGTGSGD. Given in full, the CDR3 is CASSQSGTGSGDTQYF.

A remark on this clone: The gene names here belong to mouse. The CDR3 extends 4 residues past the end of the read, so its final part is completed from the germline J gene. Other DNA sequences of this sample code for an identical CDR3. V is TRBV31 and J is TRBJ2-3; 9 bases fit TRBD2. There are 14 residues in the CDR3. V trimming: 3 bases; J trimming: 1 base; junction bases outside the gene matches: 2. From germline, CDR1 is GKSSPN and CDR2 SITVG. CDR3 DNA (partial): TGTGCCTGGAGACGGGACTGGGGTGCAGAA. Translation: CAWRRDWGAE. The CDR3, in full, reads CAWRRDWGAETLYF.

This clone was found many times. The gene symbols are mouse symbols. The missing CDR3 end, 3 residues past where the read stops, is filled in from the germline J gene. This specimen includes other DNA sequences encoding the same CDR3. The chain couples TRBV19 to TRBJ1-6; TRBD1 might be the D (5 bases). TRBJ1-6 qualifies as an ORF whose function is uncertain. Trimming took off 1 base at V and 4 bases at J, with 6 bases between the two ends. The CDR3 extends over 14 amino acids. The germline V gene has CDR1 FNHDT and CDR2 SITEND (reference sequence). CDR3 sequence reads: CASSIQGYNSPLYF. The sequenced part of the CDR3 DNA is TGTGCCAGCAGTATACAGGGATATAATTCGCCC.

This clone was picked up a small number of times. Genes and germline are mouse. Read data end 4 residues before the CDR3 end; the end is taken from the germline J gene. The chain couples TRBV1 to TRBJ2-4; 9 nucleotides match TRBD1. This CDR3 has 16 amino acids. Germline V gives CDR1 NSQYPW, CDR2 LRSPGD (reference sequence). CDR3 region: CTCSGGTGLGENTLYF. CDR3 bases read: TGCACCTGCAGTGGGGGGACAGGGCTGGGGGAAAAC.